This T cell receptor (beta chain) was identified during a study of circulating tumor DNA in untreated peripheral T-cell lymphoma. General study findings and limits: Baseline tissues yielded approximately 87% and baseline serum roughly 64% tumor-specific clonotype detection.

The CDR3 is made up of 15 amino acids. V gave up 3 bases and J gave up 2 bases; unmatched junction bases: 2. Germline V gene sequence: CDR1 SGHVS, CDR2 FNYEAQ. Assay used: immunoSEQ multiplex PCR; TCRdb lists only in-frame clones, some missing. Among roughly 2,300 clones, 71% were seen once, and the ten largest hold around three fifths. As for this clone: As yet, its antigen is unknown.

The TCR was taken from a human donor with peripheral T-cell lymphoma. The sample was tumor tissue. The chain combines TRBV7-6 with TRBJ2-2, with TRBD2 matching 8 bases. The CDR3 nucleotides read TGTGCCAGCAGCTTGATAGCGGGAAACACCGGGGAGCTGTTTTTT. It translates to CASSLIAGNTGELFF.